Sequencing of this T cell receptor (beta chain) was carried out in a study of regulatory T cells in long-lasting Graves disease. CDR3-region Arm-PCR and iRepertoire HTBI primers produced the TCR beta libraries. TCRdb called the multiplex PCR reads again in MiXCR, with one record for every CDR3 protein. This table holds about 470,000 distinct CDR3 sequences, roughly 21% found once. As to this clonotype: What it recognizes is unknown.

Whole-study results and caveats: Examination was confined to peripheral blood, excluding thyroid tissue. Sharing of public clonotypes was greater in persistent patients (about 2,500) than in new patients (around 890). Persistent disease samples used TRBV28, TRBJ1-2 and TRBJ2-5 preferentially.

Time point given: persistent/refractory GD, antithyroid drugs over 5 years with positive TRAb. The TCR library was made from RNA extracted from PBMCs. Germline lookup yields CDR1 SQVTM and CDR2 ANQGSEA. The CDR3 runs 11 residues. V lost 7 bases, J lost 8 bases, and 12 bases lay in between. The sequence derives from a female donor with Graves disease. The source was peripheral blood mononuclear cells (PBMCs), collected when the disease was refractory, from a patient treated with antithyroid drugs. The chain employs TRBV29-1 and TRBJ2-1, with D perhaps assigned TRBD1 or TRBD2 (5 bases each). CDR3 sequence: CSAGRGDEQFF. CDR3 coding DNA: TGCAGCGCGGGGCGAGGTGATGAGCAGTTCTTC.